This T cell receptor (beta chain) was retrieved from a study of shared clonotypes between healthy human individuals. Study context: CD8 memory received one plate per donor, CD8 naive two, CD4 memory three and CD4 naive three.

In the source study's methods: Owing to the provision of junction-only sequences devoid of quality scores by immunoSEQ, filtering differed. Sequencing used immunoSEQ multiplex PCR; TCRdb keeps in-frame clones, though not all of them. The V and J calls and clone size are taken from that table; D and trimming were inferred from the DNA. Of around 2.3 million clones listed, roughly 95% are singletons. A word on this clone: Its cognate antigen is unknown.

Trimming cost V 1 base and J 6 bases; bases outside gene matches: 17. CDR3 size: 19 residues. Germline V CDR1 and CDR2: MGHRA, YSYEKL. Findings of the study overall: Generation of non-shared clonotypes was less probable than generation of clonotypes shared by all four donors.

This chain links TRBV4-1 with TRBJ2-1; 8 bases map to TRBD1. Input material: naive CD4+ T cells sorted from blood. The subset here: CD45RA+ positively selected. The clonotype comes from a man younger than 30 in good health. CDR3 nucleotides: TGCGCCAGCAGCCAAGGAAGGGTGTCGACAGGGGCACCCACCAATGAGCAGTTCTTC. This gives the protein CASSQGRVSTGAPTNEQFF.